This is a list of T cell receptor beta chains from one sample in a study of shared T cell receptors in the human thymus. Here immunoSEQ multiplex PCR was the method, and the copy in TCRdb shows in-frame clones only, minus some. The repertoire holds roughly 700,000 clones, with around nine tenths as singletons. The sample was also reused in another study, on human thymus T cells.

Source material: thymocytes. The receptors derive from a boy in the first two years of life with a congenital heart defect. CDR3s include the opening cysteine and the closing phenylalanine or tryptophan. Each record gives: D gene, V gene, J gene, clone size, CDR3 DNA, CDR3 protein. A D gene is named only where the DNA matches it firmly. Clone size is given for some rows only: seen once, a few or many times, or a class if the clone is expanded.

TRBD1	TRBV5-1	TRBJ2-7	NA	TGCGCCAGCAGCTACCGGGACAGGGGGCATGAGCAGTACTTC	CASSYRDRGHEQYF
NA	TRBV28	TRBJ2-7	NA	TGTGCCAGCAGTTTCGGGGGGCGAGTCTACGAGCAGTACTTC	CASSFGGRVYEQYF
NA	TRBV6-5	TRBJ2-7	once	TGTGCCAGCAGTTACGTGGCGGGATCCATACCGGACGAGCAGTACTTC	CASSYVAGSIPDEQYF
TRBD1	TRBV20-1	TRBJ2-7	NA	TGCAGTGCGCTAAACAGGGGCGAGCAGTACTTC	CSALNRGEQYF
NA	TRBV4-3	TRBJ2-6	NA	TGCGCCAGCAGCCAAGACAGGGCCTCCTCTGGGGCCAACGTCCTGACTTTC	CASSQDRASSGANVLTF
NA	TRBV28	TRBJ1-5	NA	TGTGCCAGCAGCCAAAGGACAGCCAGCAATCAGCCCCAGCATTTT	CASSQRTASNQPQHF
NA	TRBV29-1	TRBJ2-3	NA	TGCAGCGTTGAAGGGGGAGCGGATATCACAGATACGCAGTATTTT	CSVEGGADITDTQYF
NA	TRBV29-1	TRBJ1-1	NA	TGCAGCGTTGAGGGGGACACCCTTAACACTGAAGCTTTCTTT	CSVEGDTLNTEAFF
NA	TRBV9	TRBJ2-7	NA	TGTGCCAGCAGCGGCGCAGGCTATGCCGGCGAGCAGTACTTC	CASSGAGYAGEQYF
TRBD2	TRBV7-2	TRBJ2-7	NA	TGTGCCAGCAGCTTAGTTCCTGGGACTAGCGGGAGCTCCTACGAGCAGTACTTC	CASSLVPGTSGSSYEQYF
TRBD2	TRBV4-2	TRBJ2-7	NA	TGTGCCAGCAGCCAAGTAAGAGGTCTAGCGGGGACCTACGAGCAGTACTTC	CASSQVRGLAGTYEQYF
TRBD1	TRBV5-1	TRBJ2-4	NA	TGCGCCAGCAGCGCCCCAGGGGGCCAAAACATTCAGTACTTC	CASSAPGGQNIQYF
NA	TRBV11-3	TRBJ2-1	once	TGTGCCAGCAGCCTCCTAGGGGTAGGCAATGAGCAGTTCTTC	CASSLLGVGNEQFF
NA	TRBV4-2	TRBJ1-1	NA	TGTGCCAGCAGCCGCCCGAGGGAATTAACAGGGCCTACTGTGAACACTGAAGCTTTCTTT	CASSRPRELTGPTVNTEAFF
TRBD1	TRBV7-9	TRBJ2-7	NA	TGTGCCAGCAGCGTCGGACAGGGAAGGGGACCCTACGAGCAGTACTTC	CASSVGQGRGPYEQYF
TRBD1	TRBV12-5	TRBJ2-1	NA	TGTGCTAGTGGTTATCCTTACAGGGGTGCCAGCTCCTACAATGAGCAGTTCTTC	CASGYPYRGASSYNEQFF
TRBD1	TRBV7-6	TRBJ2-1	NA	TGTGCCAGCAGCCCCAGGGGGCCGGGTGCCCGGTCCGGGGAGCAGTTCTTC	CASSPRGPGARSGEQFF
NA	TRBV27	TRBJ2-7	NA	TGTGCCAGCAGCCGTCCCCCCAGGGTTGGTAGGGAGCAGTACTTC	CASSRPPRVGREQYF
NA	TRBV5-1	TRBJ1-1	once	TGCGCCAGCAGCTTGGTATGGACAAAAAGGAAAACTGAAGCTTTCTTT	CASSLVWTKRKTEAFF
NA	TRBV30	TRBJ1-1	NA	TGTGCCTGGAGGGCCGGCGAGGGGGCTGAAGCTTTCTTT	CAWRAGEGAEAFF
NA	TRBV30	TRBJ1-4	NA	TGTGCCTGGACCCTACAGGGCACTAATGAAAAACTGTTTTTT	CAWTLQGTNEKLFF
TRBD2	TRBV10-3	TRBJ2-3	NA	TGTGCCATCAGTGCTGCTAGCGGGGACACAGATACGCAGTATTTT	CAISAASGDTDTQYF
TRBD2	TRBV18	TRBJ2-1	NA	TGTGCCAGCTCACCCCTTAGCGGGAGGCTTGGTGAGCAGTTCTTC	CASSPLSGRLGEQFF
NA	TRBV10-1	TRBJ2-5	NA	TGCGCCACCGTAGAGCCCCCCGTCGGGGAGACCCAGTACTTC	CATVEPPVGETQYF
TRBD1	TRBV6-1	TRBJ2-7	NA	TGTGCCAGCAGTGCACCTTGGACAGGGCAGGACGAGCAGTACTTC	CASSAPWTGQDEQYF
TRBD1	TRBV6-1	TRBJ1-2	NA	TGTGCCAGCAGTGGCCCCTACACAGGGGAGAGCGGCTATGGCTACACCTTC	CASSGPYTGESGYGYTF
TRBD1	TRBV27	TRBJ1-1	NA	TGTGCCAGCAGTTTATTGGCCTCGGGAGGGACAATACAGGGGCGTCCGAACACTGAAGCTTTCTTT	CASSLLASGGTIQGRPNTEAFF
NA	TRBV6-1	TRBJ1-5	NA	TGTGCCAGCTCCGAAACGCGGGGGGTATCTCAGCCCCAGCATTTT	CASSETRGVSQPQHF
NA	TRBV5-6	TRBJ2-3	NA	TGTGCCAGCAGCTCGGGTGGGGCAGGGCCCACAGATACGCAGTATTTT	CASSSGGAGPTDTQYF
NA	TRBV6-5	TRBJ1-1	NA	TGTGCCAGCAGTTACTCGAGGGTGGGCACTGAAGCTTTCTTT	CASSYSRVGTEAFF
NA	TRBV28	TRBJ2-7	NA	TGTGCCAGCAGTTTACCCGCCCACTATTACGAGCAGTACTTC	CASSLPAHYYEQYF
NA	TRBV30	TRBJ1-5	NA	TGTGCCTGGAGTGTATCCAGGACAAGGGGTCTGAATCAGCCCCAGCATTTT	CAWSVSRTRGLNQPQHF
NA	TRBV25-1	TRBJ2-7	NA	TGTGCCAGCAGTGAAGGAAGGCCGGGAAACTCCTACGAGCAGTACTTC	CASSEGRPGNSYEQYF
TRBD1	TRBV5-4	TRBJ2-1	NA	TGTGCCAGCAGCTGGAGGGACAGGGGCGGCTACAATGAGCAGTTCTTC	CASSWRDRGGYNEQFF
TRBD2	TRBV28	TRBJ2-1	NA	TGTGCCAGCAGTTCCCCTCCGCGGACTAGCGGGTACAATGAGCAGTTCTTC	CASSSPPRTSGYNEQFF
TRBD1	TRBV30	TRBJ1-5	NA	TGTGCCTGGAGTGTATCGGCCCGACAGGGTGGGGGAATCAGGGATCAGCCCCAGCATTTT	CAWSVSARQGGGIRDQPQHF
NA	TRBV6-6	TRBJ2-4	once	TGTGCCAGCACCCAGGATCTAGCCAAAAACATTCAGTACTTC	CASTQDLAKNIQYF
NA	TRBV5-1	TRBJ2-4	NA	TGCGCCAGCAGCTTCGGACTATCCAAAAACATTCAGTACTTC	CASSFGLSKNIQYF
TRBD1	TRBV6-5	TRBJ1-4	NA	TGTGCCAGCAGGGGACAGGGGGCTAATGAAAAACTGTTTTTT	CASRGQGANEKLFF
NA	TRBV25-1	TRBJ2-2	NA	TGTGCCAGCAGGGGTGGCGGGAACACCGGGGAGCTGTTTTTT	CASRGGGNTGELFF
NA	TRBV5-1	TRBJ2-1	NA	TGCGCCAGCAGCTCCGAGACAAGCTCCTACAATGAGCAGTTCTTC	CASSSETSSYNEQFF
TRBD1	TRBV19	TRBJ1-5	NA	TGTGCCAGTAGTATCCAAGGACAGGGGAAGGGTAATAGCAATCAGCCCCAGCATTTT	CASSIQGQGKGNSNQPQHF
NA	TRBV7-2	TRBJ2-7	NA	TGTGCCAGCAGCTTAGGGGTCTATCGCGGGACCCCCTACGAGCAGTACTTC	CASSLGVYRGTPYEQYF
TRBD1	TRBV14	TRBJ2-5	NA	TGTGCCAGCAGCCAATCTCTGAAGGGGGCTTGGGAGACCCAGTACTTC	CASSQSLKGAWETQYF
NA	TRBV12-2	TRBJ2-7	NA	TGTGCAAGTCACTTTATCCCGATGCTAGCGGGAGAGTGGCGCACCTACGAGCAGTACTTC	CASHFIPMLAGEWRTYEQYF
TRBD2	TRBV15	TRBJ2-7	once	TGTGCCACCAGCAGAGGGCAGGGAAAAGGTTTTGTGGGGAGGGTCTACTTC	CATSRGQGKGFVGRVYF